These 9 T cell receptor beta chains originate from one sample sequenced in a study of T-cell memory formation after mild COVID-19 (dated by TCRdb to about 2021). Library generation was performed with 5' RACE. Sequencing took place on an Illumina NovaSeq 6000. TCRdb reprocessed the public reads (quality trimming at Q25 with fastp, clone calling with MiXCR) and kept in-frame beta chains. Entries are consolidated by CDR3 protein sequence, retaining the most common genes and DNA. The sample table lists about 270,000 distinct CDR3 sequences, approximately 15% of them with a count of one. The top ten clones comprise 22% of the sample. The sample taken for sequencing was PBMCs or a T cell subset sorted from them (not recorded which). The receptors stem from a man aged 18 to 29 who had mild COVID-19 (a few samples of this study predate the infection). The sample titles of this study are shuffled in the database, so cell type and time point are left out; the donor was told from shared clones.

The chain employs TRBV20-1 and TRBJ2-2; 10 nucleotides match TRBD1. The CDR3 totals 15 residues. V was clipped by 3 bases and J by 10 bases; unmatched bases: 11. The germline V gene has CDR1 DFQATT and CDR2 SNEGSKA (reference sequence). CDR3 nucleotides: TGCAGTGCTAGGGGGGCGGGACAGGGGAGTGAGGAGCTGTTTTTT. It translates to CSARGAGQGSEELFF.

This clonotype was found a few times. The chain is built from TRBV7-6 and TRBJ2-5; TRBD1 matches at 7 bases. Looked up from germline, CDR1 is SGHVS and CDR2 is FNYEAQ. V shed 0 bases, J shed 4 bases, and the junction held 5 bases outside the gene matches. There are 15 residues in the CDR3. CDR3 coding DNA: TGTGCCAGCAGCTTAGCGAGGGGGCGCGGAGAGACCCAGTACTTC. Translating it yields CASSLARGRGETQYF.

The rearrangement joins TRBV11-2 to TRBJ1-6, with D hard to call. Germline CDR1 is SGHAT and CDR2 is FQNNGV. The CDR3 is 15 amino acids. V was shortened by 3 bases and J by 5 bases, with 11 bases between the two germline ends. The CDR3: CASSFGRHNNSPLHF. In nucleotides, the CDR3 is TGTGCCAGCAGCTTTGGCAGGCACAATAATTCACCCCTCCACTTT. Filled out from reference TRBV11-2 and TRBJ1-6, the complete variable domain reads EAGVAQSPRYKIIEKRQSVAFWCNPISGHATLYWYQQILGQGPKLLIQFQNNGVVDDSQLPKDRFSAERLKGVDSTLKIQPAKLEDSAVYLCASSFGRHNNSPLHFGNGTRLTVT.

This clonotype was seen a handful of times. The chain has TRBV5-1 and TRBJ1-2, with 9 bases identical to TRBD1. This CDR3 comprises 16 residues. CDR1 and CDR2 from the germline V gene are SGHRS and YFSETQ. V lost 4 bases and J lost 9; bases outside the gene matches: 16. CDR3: CASSRQQGAYLWRYTF. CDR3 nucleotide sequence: TGCGCCAGCAGCAGACAACAGGGGGCCTACCTATGGCGCTACACCTTC.

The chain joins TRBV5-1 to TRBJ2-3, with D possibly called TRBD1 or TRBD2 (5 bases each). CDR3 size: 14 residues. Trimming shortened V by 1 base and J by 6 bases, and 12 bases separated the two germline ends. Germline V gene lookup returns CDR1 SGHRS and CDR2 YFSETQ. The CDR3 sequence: CASSLLGVADTQYF. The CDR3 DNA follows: TGCGCCAGCAGCTTGCTGGGGGTTGCGGATACGCAGTATTTT.

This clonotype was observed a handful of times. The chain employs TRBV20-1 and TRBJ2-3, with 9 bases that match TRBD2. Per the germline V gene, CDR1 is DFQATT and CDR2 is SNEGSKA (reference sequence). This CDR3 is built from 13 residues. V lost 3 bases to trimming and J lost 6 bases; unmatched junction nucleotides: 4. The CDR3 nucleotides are TGCAGTGCTAGTGTAGCGGGGGTGGATACGCAGTATTTT. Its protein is CSASVAGVDTQYF.

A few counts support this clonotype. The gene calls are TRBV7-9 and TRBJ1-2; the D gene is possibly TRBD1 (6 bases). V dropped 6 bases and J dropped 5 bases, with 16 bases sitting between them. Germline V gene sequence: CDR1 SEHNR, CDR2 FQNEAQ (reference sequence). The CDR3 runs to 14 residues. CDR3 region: CASREGHPTYGYTF. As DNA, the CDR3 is TGTGCCAGCAGAGAGGGACATCCTACATATGGCTACACCTTC. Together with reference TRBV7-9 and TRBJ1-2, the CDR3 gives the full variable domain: DTGVSQNPRHKITKRGQNVTFRCDPISEHNRLYWYRQTLGQGPEFLTYFQNEAQLEKSRLLSDRFSAERPKGSFSTLEIQRTEQGDSAMYLCASREGHPTYGYTFGSGTRLTVV.

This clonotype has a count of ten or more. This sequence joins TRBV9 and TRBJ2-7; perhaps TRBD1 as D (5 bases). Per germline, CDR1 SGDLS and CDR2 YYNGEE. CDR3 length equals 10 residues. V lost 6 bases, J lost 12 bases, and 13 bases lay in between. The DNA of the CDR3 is TGTGCCAGCACCCGCCAGGGTAGGTACGTC. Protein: CASTRQGRYV.

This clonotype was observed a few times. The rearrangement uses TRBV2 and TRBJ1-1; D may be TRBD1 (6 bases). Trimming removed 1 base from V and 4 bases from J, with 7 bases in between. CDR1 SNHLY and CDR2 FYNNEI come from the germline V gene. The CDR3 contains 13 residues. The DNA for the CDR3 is TGTGCCAGCAGTGAAGAGGGGGTCACTGAAGCTTTCTTT. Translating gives CASSEEGVTEAFF.